What follows describes a single T cell receptor (beta chain). What it binds is unknown. This record belongs to a study of cytomegalovirus exposure and HLA in healthy donors. Broader study findings: Most of the CMV-associated TCR beta chains (in a later analysis) appeared to be HLA-restricted.

Primers included in the PCR were 60 Vbeta and 13 Jbeta primers. TCRdb's table, derived via immunoSEQ multiplex PCR, lists solely in-frame clones and lacks some. The sample carries roughly 130,000 clones, 70% to 80% recorded once. The sample was PBMCs. The sequence came from a man between 18 and 35 years old in good health and CMV-seronegative.

CDR3 protein: CASSLLPSHRDNYGYTF. The CDR3 bases are TGTGCCAGCAGCTTATTACCATCGCACAGGGATAACTATGGCTACACCTTC. This chain links TRBV7-9 with TRBJ1-2; D may be TRBD1 (6 bases). The CDR3 totals 17 residues. CDR1 and CDR2 from the germline V gene are SEHNR and FQNEAQ (reference sequence). The V end lost 2 bases, the J end lost 1 base, and 17 bases lay between the germline ends.